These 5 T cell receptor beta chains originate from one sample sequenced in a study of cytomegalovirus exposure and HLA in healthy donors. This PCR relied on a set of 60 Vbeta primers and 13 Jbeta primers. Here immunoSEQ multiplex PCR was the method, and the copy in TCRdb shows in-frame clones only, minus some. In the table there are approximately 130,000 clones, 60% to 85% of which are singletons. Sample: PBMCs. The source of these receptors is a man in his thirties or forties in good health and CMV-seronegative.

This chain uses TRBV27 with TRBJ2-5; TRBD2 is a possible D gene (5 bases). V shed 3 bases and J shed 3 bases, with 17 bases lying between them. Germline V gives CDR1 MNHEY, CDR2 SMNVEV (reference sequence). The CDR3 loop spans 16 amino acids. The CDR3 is CASSFIRGLGKETQYF. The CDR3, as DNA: TGTGCCAGCAGTTTCATCCGTGGACTCGGGAAAGAGACCCAGTACTTC.

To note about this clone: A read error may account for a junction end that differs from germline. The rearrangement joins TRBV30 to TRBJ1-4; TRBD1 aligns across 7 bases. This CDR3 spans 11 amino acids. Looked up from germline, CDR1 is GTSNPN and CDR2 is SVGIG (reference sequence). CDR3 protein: CAWSVQGTAVF. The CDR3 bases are TGTGCCTGGAGTGTACAAGGGACAGCTGTTTTT.

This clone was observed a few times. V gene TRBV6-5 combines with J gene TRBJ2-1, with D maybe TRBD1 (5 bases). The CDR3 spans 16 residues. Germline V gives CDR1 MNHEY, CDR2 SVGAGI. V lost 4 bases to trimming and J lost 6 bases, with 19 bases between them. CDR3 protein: CASSSSLGRVSNEQFF. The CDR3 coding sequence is TGTGCCAGCAGTTCAAGTTTGGGCAGGGTTAGCAATGAGCAGTTCTTC.

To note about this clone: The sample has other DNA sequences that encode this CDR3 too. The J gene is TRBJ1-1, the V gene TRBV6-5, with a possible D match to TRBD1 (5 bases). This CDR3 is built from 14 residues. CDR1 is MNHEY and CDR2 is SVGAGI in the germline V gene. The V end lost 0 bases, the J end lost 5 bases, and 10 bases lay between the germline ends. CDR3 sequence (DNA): TGTGCCAGCAGTTACTCGGGGGGGAGGACTGAAGCTTTCTTT. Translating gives CASSYSGGRTEAFF.

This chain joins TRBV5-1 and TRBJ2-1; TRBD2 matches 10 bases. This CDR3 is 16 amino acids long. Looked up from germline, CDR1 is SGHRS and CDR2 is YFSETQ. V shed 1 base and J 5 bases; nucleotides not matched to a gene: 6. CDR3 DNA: TGCGCCAGCAGCTTGCCTTCTAGCGGGGGAAACAATGAGCAGTTCTTC. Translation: CASSLPSSGGNNEQFF.